This passage covers 11 T cell receptor beta chains from one sample sequenced in a study of T cells after posttransplantation cyclophosphamide (dated by TCRdb to the mid-2010s). Viable CD3+CD4+ or CD3+CD8+ cells that were CCR7+CD45RA+CD45RO-CD95-CD27+CD28+ were defined as naive T cells. Receptor libraries were prepared by the immunoSEQ multiplex PCR assay. What TCRdb holds here is the immuneACCESS table cut down to in-frame rearrangements. Part of the clones is not present; checked against another copy, under half of the missing clones reflect an unresolved V gene, and the others are unexplained. The sample table records fewer than 25,000 clones; 95% to 98% of these occur just once. The biggest ten clones account for around 0.15% of the sample. Sequenced sample: naive CD4+ T cells sorted from PBMCs. Receptor source: a man aged 50 or older in good health, CMV-negative, and a related stem cell transplant donor.

This chain joins TRBV11-2 and TRBJ1-2, with TRBD1 matching 7 bases. Germline V gives CDR1 SGHAT, CDR2 FQNNGV. CDR3 length equals 15 residues. V dropped 0 bases and J dropped 4; count of bases not matched to a gene: 5. The CDR3 here is CASSLDGQARYGYTF. In nucleotides, the CDR3 is TGTGCCAGCAGCTTAGATGGACAGGCGCGCTATGGCTACACCTTC.

This chain connects TRBV9 to TRBJ2-1, with a possible D match to TRBD2 (5 bases). The CDR3 sequence is 16 residues long. The V end was cut by 2 bases, the J end by 9 bases, with 21 bases between. Germline loops: CDR1 SGDLS, CDR2 YYNGEE. In DNA, the CDR3 is TGTGCCAGCAGCGTGGACGGTACTAGTTCTCACGGTGAGCAGTTCTTC. It codes for CASSVDGTSSHGEQFF.

V is TRBV10-1 and J is TRBJ2-1; 7 nucleotides match TRBD1. V trimming: 10 bases; J trimming: 0 bases; junction bases outside the gene matches: 12. The CDR3 is made up of 16 amino acids. Germline loops: CDR1 WNHNN, CDR2 SYGVQD (reference sequence). The CDR3 DNA sequence: TGCGCCACCGAGGGGGACAGAACTTTCTCCTACAATGAGCAGTTCTTC. Its protein product is CATEGDRTFSYNEQFF.

This chain links TRBV6-5 with TRBJ1-4; D possibly corresponds to TRBD1 (5 bases). CDR1 and CDR2 (germline): MNHEY, SVGAGI. Trimming took 5 bases from V and 6 from J, leaving 10 bases between them. The CDR3 is 13 residues long. The DNA of the CDR3 is TGTGCCAGCAGTGGCGGGACGGATGAAAAACTGTTTTTT. Translated, it gives CASSGGTDEKLFF.

The genes are TRBV5-1 and TRBJ1-6, with 8 bases aligning to TRBD1. V trimming: 7 bases; J trimming: 7 bases; junction bases outside the gene matches: 7. CDR3 size: 14 residues. Germline V gene sequence: CDR1 SGHRS, CDR2 YFSETQ. The CDR3 sequence is CASSRTGRNSPLHF. CDR3 sequence (DNA): TGCGCCAGCTCCCGGACAGGGAGGAATTCACCCCTCCACTTT.

This rearrangement joins TRBV5-1 to TRBJ2-1; possibly TRBD1 for D (6 bases). The CDR3 has 17 amino acids. V dropped 5 bases and J dropped 12 bases, with 30 bases sitting between them. The germline V gene has CDR1 SGHRS and CDR2 YFSETQ. The chain's CDR3 is CASSSPPGQTRRALQFF. The CDR3 DNA follows: TGCGCCAGCAGTAGTCCCCCGGGACAAACGCGAAGAGCCTTGCAGTTCTTC.

The chain employs TRBV4-3 and TRBJ1-5, with TRBD1 identical over 10 bases. With 4 bases clipped from V and 7 bases from J, the junction kept 1 base outside the gene matches. The V gene's germline CDR1 is LGHNA and CDR2 YSLEER. The CDR3 has 13 amino acids. This CDR3 is CASSRDRGQPQHF. The CDR3 nucleotides are TGCGCCAGCAGCCGGGACAGGGGCCAGCCCCAGCATTTT.

The CDR3 is CASSFRPSPRTAGQYF. CDR3 sequence (DNA): TGTGCCAGCAGCTTTCGGCCGTCTCCCCGGACGGCGGGGCAGTATTTT. The chain uses TRBV11-1 and TRBJ2-3; tentative D call: TRBD2 (5 bases). Germline V gene data show CDR1 as SGHAT and CDR2 as FQDESV (reference sequence). This CDR3 has 16 residues. The germline V and J ends were trimmed by 3 bases and 11 bases, with 24 bases remaining between them.

The chain joins TRBV5-4 to TRBJ2-1; TRBD1 aligns across 7 bases. Germline V gene lookup returns CDR1 SGHNT and CDR2 YYREEE (reference sequence). CDR3 length: 14 residues. Trimming took 6 bases from V and 6 from J; bases not matched to a gene: 9. The CDR3 nucleotides read TGTGCCAGCACGCGCCGGGACAGCTTCAATGAGCAGTTCTTC. This gives the protein CASTRRDSFNEQFF. The full variable domain, its missing parts supplied by reference TRBV5-4 and TRBJ2-1, is ETGVTQSPTHLIKTRGQQVTLRCSSQSGHNTVSWYQQALGQGPQFIFQYYREEENGRGNFPPRFSGLQFPNYSSELNVNALELDDSALYLCASTRRDSFNEQFFGPGTRLTVL.

V usage is TRBV5-1 and J usage is TRBJ2-5; D possibly corresponds to TRBD2 (5 bases). This CDR3 has 14 residues. Trimming took off 2 bases at V and 2 bases at J, with 10 bases between the two ends. In germline, CDR1 is SGHRS, CDR2 YFSETQ. Here the CDR3 reads CASSFQLAQETQYF. In nucleotides, the CDR3 is TGCGCCAGCAGCTTTCAGCTAGCACAAGAGACCCAGTACTTC.

This sequence joins TRBV7-8 and TRBJ2-1, with 9 bases aligning to TRBD2. The germline V gene encodes CDR1 SGHVS and CDR2 FQNEAQ. The CDR3 runs 15 residues. The V segment lost 1 base and the J segment 9 bases; nucleotides outside the gene matches: 7. CDR3 in DNA: TGTGCCAGCAGCTTAGGGGTAGCGGGAGAATCTGAGCAGTTCTTC. This translates into CASSLGVAGESEQFF.